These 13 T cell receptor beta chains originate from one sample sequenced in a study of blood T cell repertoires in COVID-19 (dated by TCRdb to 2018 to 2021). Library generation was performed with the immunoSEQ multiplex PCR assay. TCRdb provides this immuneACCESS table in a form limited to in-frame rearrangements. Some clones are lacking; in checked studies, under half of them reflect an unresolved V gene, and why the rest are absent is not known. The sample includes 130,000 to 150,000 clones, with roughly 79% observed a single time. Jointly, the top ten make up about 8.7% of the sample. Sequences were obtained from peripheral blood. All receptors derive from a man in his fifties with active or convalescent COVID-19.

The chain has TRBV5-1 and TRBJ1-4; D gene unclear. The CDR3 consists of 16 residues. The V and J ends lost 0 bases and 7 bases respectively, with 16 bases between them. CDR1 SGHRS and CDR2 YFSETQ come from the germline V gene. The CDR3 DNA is TGCGCCAGCAGCTTGGTGTCGGAGACCGTGGGTGAAAAACTGTTTTTT. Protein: CASSLVSETVGEKLFF.

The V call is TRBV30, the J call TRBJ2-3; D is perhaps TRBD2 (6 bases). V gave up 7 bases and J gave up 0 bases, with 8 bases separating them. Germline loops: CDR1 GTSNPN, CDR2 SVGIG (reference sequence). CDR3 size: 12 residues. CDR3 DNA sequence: TGTGCCTACCTAGCGAGCACAGATACGCAGTATTTT. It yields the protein CAYLASTDTQYF.

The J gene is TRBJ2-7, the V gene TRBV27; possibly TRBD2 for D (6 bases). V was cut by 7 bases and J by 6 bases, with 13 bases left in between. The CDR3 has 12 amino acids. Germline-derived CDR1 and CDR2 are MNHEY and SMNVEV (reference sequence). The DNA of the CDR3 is TGTGCCAGCATCTCATTGGGGGGCGAGCAGTACTTC. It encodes CASISLGGEQYF.

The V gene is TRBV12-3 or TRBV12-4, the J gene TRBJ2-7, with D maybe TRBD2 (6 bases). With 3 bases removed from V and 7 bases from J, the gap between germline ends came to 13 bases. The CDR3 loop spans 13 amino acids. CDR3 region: CASSFGGFGEQYF. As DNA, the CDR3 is TGTGCCAGCAGTTTCGGAGGGTTCGGAGAGCAGTACTTC.

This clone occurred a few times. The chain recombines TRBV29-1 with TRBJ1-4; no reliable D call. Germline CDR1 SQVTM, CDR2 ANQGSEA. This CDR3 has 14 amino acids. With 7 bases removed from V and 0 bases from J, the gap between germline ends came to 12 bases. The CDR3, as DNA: TGCAGCGCGACCGTAGGAGCAACTAATGAAAAACTGTTTTTT. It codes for CSATVGATNEKLFF. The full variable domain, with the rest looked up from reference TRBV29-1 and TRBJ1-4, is SAVISQKPSRDICQRGTSLTIQCQVDSQVTMMFWYRQQPGQSLTLIATANQGSEATYESGFVIDKFPISRPNLTFSTLTVSNMSPEDSSIYLCSATVGATNEKLFFGSGTQLSVL.

In DNA form, the CDR3 reads TGTGCCAGTACTTCGACAGCGCCAACCGGGGAGCTGTTTTTT. Encoded protein: CASTSTAPTGELFF. The rearrangement links TRBV19 to TRBJ2-2, with D possibly TRBD1 on 5 matching bases. V was shortened by 7 bases and J by 5 bases, with 14 bases between the two germline ends. This CDR3 spans 14 amino acids. CDR1 is LNHDA, CDR2 SQIVND, per germline (reference sequence).

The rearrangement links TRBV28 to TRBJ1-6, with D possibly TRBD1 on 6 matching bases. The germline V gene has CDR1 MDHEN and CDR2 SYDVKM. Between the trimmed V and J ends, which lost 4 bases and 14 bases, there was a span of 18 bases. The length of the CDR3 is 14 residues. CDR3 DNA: TGTGCCAGCAGTTCTCCGTACAGGGACGGGACCCTCCACTTT. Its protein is CASSSPYRDGTLHF.

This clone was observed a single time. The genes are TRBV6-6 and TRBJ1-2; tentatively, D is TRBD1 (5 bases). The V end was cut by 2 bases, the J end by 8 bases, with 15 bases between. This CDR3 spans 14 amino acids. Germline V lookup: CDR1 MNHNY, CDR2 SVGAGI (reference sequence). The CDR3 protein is CASSYARGEEGYTF. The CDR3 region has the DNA TGTGCCAGCAGTTACGCCCGGGGGGAAGAGGGCTACACCTTC.

CDR3 residues: CATSAPTQGSGYTF. In DNA, the CDR3 is TGTGCCACCAGTGCCCCAACCCAGGGATCTGGCTACACCTTC. The chain combines TRBV24-1 with TRBJ1-2; maybe TRBD1 (5 bases). The CDR3 is 14 amino acids. Germline V gene data show CDR1 as KGHDR and CDR2 as SFDVKD. V was pared by 5 bases and J by 7 bases, with 16 bases between.

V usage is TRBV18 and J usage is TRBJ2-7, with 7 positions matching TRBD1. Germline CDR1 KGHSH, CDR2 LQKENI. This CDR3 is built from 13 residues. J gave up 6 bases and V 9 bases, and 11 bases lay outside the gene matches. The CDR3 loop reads CASVTGINGEQYF. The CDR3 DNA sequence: TGTGCCAGTGTGACAGGGATTAACGGCGAGCAGTACTTC.

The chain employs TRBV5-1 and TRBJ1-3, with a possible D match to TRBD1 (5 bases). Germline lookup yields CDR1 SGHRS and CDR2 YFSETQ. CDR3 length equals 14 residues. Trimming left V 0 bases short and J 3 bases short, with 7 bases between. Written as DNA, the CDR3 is TGCGCCAGCAGCTTGGACCAGGGTGGAAACACCATATATTTT. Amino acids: CASSLDQGGNTIYF.

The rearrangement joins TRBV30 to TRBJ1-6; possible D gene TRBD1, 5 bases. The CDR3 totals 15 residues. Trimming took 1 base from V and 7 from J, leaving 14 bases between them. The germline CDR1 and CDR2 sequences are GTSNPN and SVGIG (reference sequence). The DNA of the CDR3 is TGTGCCTGGAGTGCGGGACTCCAGGACAATTCACCCCTCCACTTT. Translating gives CAWSAGLQDNSPLHF.

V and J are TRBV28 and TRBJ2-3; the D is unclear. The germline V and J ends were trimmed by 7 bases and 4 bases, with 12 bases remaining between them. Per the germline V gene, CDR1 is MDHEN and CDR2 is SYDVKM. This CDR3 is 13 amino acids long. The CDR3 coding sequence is TGTGCCAGCAAGTACAGACCCCCAGATACGCAGTATTTT. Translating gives CASKYRPPDTQYF.